This TCR beta chain was sequenced for a study of blood T cell repertoires in COVID-19. In the study overall: Samples came from the United States, Italy and Spain, spanning acute and convalescent COVID-19.

CDR3 size: 15 residues. Per germline, CDR1 MNHNY and CDR2 SVGAGI (reference sequence). V dropped 2 bases and J dropped 4 bases, with 12 bases sitting between them. Original processing notes: Reference gene primers were amplified, and this amplification served to estimate nucleated cell counts. Produced via immunoSEQ multiplex PCR; TCRdb's table is partial and in-frame only. V and J calls and clone size come straight from that table; D and trimming were deduced from the DNA. Here the sample spans around 170,000 clones, roughly 80% being singletons. The receptor was derived from a man under 40 with active or convalescent COVID-19. V gene TRBV6-6 combines with J gene TRBJ1-5; tentatively, D is TRBD1 (5 bases). Sequenced sample: peripheral blood. The CDR3 region has the DNA TGTGCCAGCAGTTACCATGGGCAGGGAAATCAGCCCCAGCATTTT. As protein: CASSYHGQGNQPQHF.